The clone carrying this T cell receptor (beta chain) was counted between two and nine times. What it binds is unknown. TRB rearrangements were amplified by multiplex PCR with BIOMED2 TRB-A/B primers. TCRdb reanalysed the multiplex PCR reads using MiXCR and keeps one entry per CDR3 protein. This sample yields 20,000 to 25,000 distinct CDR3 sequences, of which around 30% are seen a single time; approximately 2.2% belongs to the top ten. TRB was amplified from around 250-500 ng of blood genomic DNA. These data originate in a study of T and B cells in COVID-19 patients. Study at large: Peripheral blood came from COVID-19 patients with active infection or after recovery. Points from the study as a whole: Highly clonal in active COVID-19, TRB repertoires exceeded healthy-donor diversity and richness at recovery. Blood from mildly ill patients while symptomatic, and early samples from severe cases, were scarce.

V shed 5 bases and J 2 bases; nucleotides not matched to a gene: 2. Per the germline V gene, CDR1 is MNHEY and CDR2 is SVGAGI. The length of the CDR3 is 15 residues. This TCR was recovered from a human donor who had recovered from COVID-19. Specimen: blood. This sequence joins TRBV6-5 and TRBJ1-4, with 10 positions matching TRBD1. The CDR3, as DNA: TGTGCCAGCAGTCAGGACAGGGGGACTAATGAAAAACTGTTTTTT. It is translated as CASSQDRGTNEKLFF.